This T cell receptor (beta chain) was identified in a study of CD8 T cells in ankylosing spondylitis (dated by TCRdb to the late 2010s). Study-wide context: To find TCR variants linked to disease, the study profiled T cell receptor beta repertoires in ankylosing spondylitis patients and healthy donors. The full study cohort was made up of about 25 ankylosing spondylitis patients and roughly 100 healthy donors. Peripheral blood was sampled, and synovial fluid was also collected from ankylosing spondylitis patients. Study-level results and caveats: The disease-linked clones had a CD8+ phenotype and were found at relatively low frequencies in peripheral blood. Some TCR beta motif variants had previously been reported in synovial fluid and blood of reactive arthritis patients, which suggested common disease-initiation mechanisms. A TCR beta motif made up of fewer than 10 highly homologous amino acid variants appeared to be characteristic of blood from ankylosing spondylitis patients. The disease-linked clones were reported as significantly enriched in matched synovial fluid samples from ankylosing spondylitis patients.

CDR1 and CDR2 were assigned from the germline V gene as KGHDR and SFDVKD. The CDR3 covers 17 residues, taking in both the cysteine and the phenylalanine. Kept here is only the CDR3 DNA, which spans 51 bases and is read in frame from base 1. The V and J ends are trimmed by 2 bases and 4 bases, leaving 17 bases between them. These reads were obtained on an Illumina HiSeq 2500. Quantitative 5'-RACE with molecular barcodes was the method used to prepare the TCR beta libraries. Processing in the source paper ran as follows. A new computational method, built on a probabilistic model of VDJ rearrangement, was used to identify disease-linked TCR variants. TCRdb took the public reads, trimmed them with fastp at Q25, ran MiXCR for clone calling and kept in-frame beta chains. A single entry per CDR3 protein holds the most common genes and DNA from its merged rows. The V and J calls here are based on TCRdb, not the publication. The sample yields approximately 300,000 distinct CDR3 sequences; roughly 8% were counted once. 14% to 15% of the sample is taken by the ten largest.

This clonotype showed up many times. What this receptor recognizes is not known. No per-base quality is available; no much larger clone lies one base away. The chain uses TRBV24-1 and TRBJ2-1, and perhaps TRBD1 as D gene, on 5 matching bases. This TCR was recovered from a male donor with ankylosing spondylitis. The source material was blood, either unsorted or a sorted T cell fraction (not recorded which). The nucleotides are TGTGCCACCAGTGATTCCCAGGGCTTAAAGTCTTACAATGAGCAGTTCTTC. Translated, this is CATSDSQGLKSYNEQFF.